This TCR beta chain was profiled in a study of T cell responses to AZD1222 COVID-19 vaccine (dated by TCRdb to the early 2020s). Looking at the study overall: AZD1222 recipients whose second dose came at about 4 weeks and those whose second dose came at about 12 weeks were combined into one group, since spike-specific TCR depth and breadth did not differ between the two schedules. TCR sequencing was performed for roughly 240 trial participants, of whom around 200 were given two doses of AZD1222 and some 25 were given two doses of MenACWY control vaccine. Trial participants were enrolled by age into subgroups of 18-55, 56-69 and 70-plus years, and about 150, 27 and 61 TCR-sequenced participants, respectively, were included in these subgroups. What the research found in general, with its limitations: The 56-69-year group was small, and its depth increase did not reach significance, likely because of low power. Spike-specific TCR breadth and depth rose significantly after two AZD1222 doses compared with day 0 and with MenACWY recipients. The whole spike protein was spanned by vaccine-associated CD4 TCRs, and dominant responses were seen in regions 160-218 and 743-854. Epitopes outside the regions mutated in the B.1.351 and B.1.1.7 variants were reportedly recognized by nearly half of the unique spike-specific TCRs. No day 14 peak-response samples were available, so repertoires were characterized only after the peak T cell response. Conclusions about previously exposed vaccinees are limited, since just six or seven AZD1222 recipients were seropositive for SARS-CoV-2 at baseline. Participants were mostly white British, with more females than males. The authors suggested clonal diversity may have been underestimated.

The time point label here, explained by the study, means: baseline before first vaccination. Samples from vaccinated people were obtained from the UK trials COV001 and COV002, which included a single-blind randomized controlled phase 2/3 trial of AZD1222 (ChAdOx1 nCoV-19) in healthy adults. Trial participant PBMC samples were collected at day 0 and day 28 after the second dose for TCRbeta chain sequencing. About this clone itself: Its antigen specificity is not known. Base qualities are not provided; no much larger clone lies one nucleotide away.

The CDR3 regions of human TCRbeta chains were analyzed by immunosequencing. The authors' analysis ran thus. TCRs in the repertoires were matched against a reference library of SARS-CoV-2-specific TCRs that had been generated with the MIRA antigen-specificity platform. Breadth meant the fraction of unique TCRs that were SARS-CoV-2-associated, whereas depth meant the fraction of total T cells that were SARS-CoV-2-associated. Using the MIRA data, each spike-specific TCR was assigned both to the spike region to which the TCR was reactive and to a CD4 or CD8 class. Log10-transformed breadth and depth values were compared by one-way ANOVA with Sidak's multiple comparisons tests. TCRdb's version of the immuneACCESS table is confined to in-frame rearrangements and falls short of the full clone set. An unresolved V gene accounts for under half of the shortfall where checked; the remainder is of unknown origin. The V and J calls and clone size were taken over from that table, and D and trimming were inferred from the DNA. This sample is represented by 120,000 or so clones; 88% of them were singletons. The ten top clones hold over 5.5% of the sample.

V is pruned by 5 bases and J by 6 bases, leaving 10 bases of the junction without a gene match. CDR3 length: 16 amino acids, cysteine to phenylalanine. Just the 48-base CDR3 DNA is kept, in frame starting at base 1. In the germline V gene, CDR1 corresponds to SGHVS and CDR2 to FQNEAQ. The chain employs TRBV7-8 and TRBJ2-2, with 9 central nucleotides matching TRBD1. The receptor was derived from an adult in good health. This specimen consisted of peripheral blood, obtained on day 0 of AZD1222 vaccination. For the CDR3, the sequence is CASSRWDRARAGELFF. The DNA sequence reads TGTGCCAGCAGCCGATGGGACAGGGCCAGGGCCGGGGAGCTGTTTTTT.